Shown below are 5 T cell receptor beta chains from a single sample sequenced in a study of T cell responses to AZD1222 COVID-19 vaccine. Only in-frame clones appear in the TCRdb table, and some are missing; sequencing was by immunoSEQ multiplex PCR. The table includes 130,000 or so clones, 70% to 90% detected once. The sequences come from peripheral blood, collected on day 0 of AZD1222 vaccination. These receptors all stem from an adult in good health.

The rearrangement uses TRBV7-9 and TRBJ2-7, with D uncertain. The CDR3 is 16 amino acids. Trimming pared 1 base from V and 0 bases from J, leaving 13 bases between. Germline V gene lookup returns CDR1 SEHNR and CDR2 FQNEAQ (reference sequence). CDR3 region: CASSLEGGWSSYEQYF. CDR3 sequence (DNA): TGTGCCAGCAGCTTAGAGGGCGGTTGGAGCTCCTACGAGCAGTACTTC.

This chain connects TRBV5-1 to TRBJ2-3; 12 nucleotides align to TRBD2. Germline V gene sequence: CDR1 SGHRS, CDR2 YFSETQ. This CDR3 contains 16 residues. V lost 4 bases, J lost 6 bases, and 9 bases stayed unmatched. The CDR3 DNA is TGCGCCAGCAGCCGACTAGCGGGAGTGGAGTCGGATACGCAGTATTTT. Amino acids: CASSRLAGVESDTQYF.

The V and J genes are TRBV10-3 and TRBJ2-1; the D gene is possibly TRBD2 (6 bases). CDR1 ENHRY and CDR2 SYGVKD come from the germline V gene. CDR3 size: 16 residues. V was clipped by 4 bases and J by 0 bases, with 13 bases between them. The CDR3 reads CAISVGTASSYNEQFF. In DNA form, the CDR3 reads TGTGCCATCAGTGTGGGGACTGCCAGCTCCTACAATGAGCAGTTCTTC.

The chain joins TRBV10-3 to TRBJ1-2, with TRBD1 matching 7 bases. Germline loops: CDR1 ENHRY, CDR2 SYGVKD. The CDR3 runs 14 residues. Trimming at V came to 2 bases and at J to 8 bases, leaving 8 bases not matched to a gene. The CDR3 region is CAISEATDRVGYTF. The CDR3 nucleotides read TGTGCCATCAGTGAGGCGACAGACAGGGTGGGCTACACCTTC.

The chain combines TRBV2 with TRBJ2-4; D might be TRBD2 (6 bases). V gave up 7 bases and J gave up 6 bases, with 19 bases separating them. This CDR3 contains 15 residues. Germline CDR1 reads SNHLY; CDR2 reads FYNNEI. CDR3 region: CASKWTGEPTNIQYF. DNA for the CDR3: TGTGCCAGCAAATGGACGGGAGAGCCAACAAACATTCAGTACTTC.